This T cell receptor beta chain emerged from a study of blood T cell repertoires in COVID-19. Only in-frame clones appear in the TCRdb table, and some are missing; sequencing was by immunoSEQ multiplex PCR. The repertoire has about 350,000 clones, roughly nine tenths of them found once; the top ten carry 3% to 4.5%. CDR3 size: 18 residues. V trimming: 0 bases; J trimming: 2 bases; junction bases outside the gene matches: 8. Germline loops: CDR1 SGHAT, CDR2 FQNNGV. Sequencing input: peripheral blood. The J gene is TRBJ2-5, the V gene TRBV11-2; 11 bases are a match to TRBD2. The TCR originated in an older woman with COVID-19, enrolled during active disease. CDR3 bases: TGTGCCAGCAGCTTAGATAACCTAGCGGGGGGACCACAAGAGACCCAGTACTTC. Translating gives CASSLDNLAGGPQETQYF.